Listed below are T cell receptor beta chains from one sample, sequenced in a study of CD8+ T cells in alopecia areata. Assay used: immunoSEQ multiplex PCR; TCRdb lists only in-frame clones, some missing. The sample records 100,000 to 150,000 clones, roughly 69% being singletons. Sequencing was performed on CD4+ T cells sorted from blood. Receptors originate from a human donor in good health. The conserved cysteine and the conserved F or W are not part of the CDR3 here. The listing skips clone size in some rows; elsewhere it reads once, few, many or a size class.

clone size,J gene,V gene,CDR3 protein
few,TRBJ2-3,TRBV6-6,ASSSGLASSPDTQY
NA,TRBJ1-5,TRBV18,ASSPGETSQPQH
NA,TRBJ2-1,TRBV12-5,ASGPMRGGGGNEQF
NA,TRBJ2-5,TRBV2,ASGGKETQY
NA,TRBJ1-1,TRBV29-1,SVARQVGTEAF
once,TRBJ2-2,TRBV4-1,ASSLRGSGELF
few,TRBJ1-1,TRBV2,ASSRQVHTEAF
once,TRBJ2-3,TRBV5-4,ASSLGPLAESSTDTQY
NA,TRBJ1-2,TRBV7-2,ASSPYLVNYGYT
NA,TRBJ2-5,TRBV25-1,ASRATTGTAQETQY
NA,TRBJ1-1,TRBV30,ALPGGAGTEAF
few,TRBJ2-5,TRBV29-1,SVKADRVEETQY
few,TRBJ2-7,TRBV27,ASSEPGQGPYEQY
NA,TRBJ2-5,TRBV6-1,ASSLGLTQETQY
NA,TRBJ1-6,TRBV7-9,ASSFGTGESPLH
NA,TRBJ1-1,TRBV6-5,ASTRADGTEAF
NA,TRBJ2-1,TRBV6-7,ASSYSAGTPDNEQF
NA,TRBJ2-5,TRBV29-1,SVDSRGRPGGETQY
NA,TRBJ2-1,TRBV6-5,ASSFDRGRDEQF
NA,TRBJ1-2,TRBV27,ASSLVGQGNYGYT
NA,TRBJ2-3,TRBV29-1,SAQRDRTDTQY
NA,TRBJ1-1,TRBV2,ASSPRQNTEAF
NA,TRBJ1-2,TRBV29-1,SVEPRTINYGYT
NA,TRBJ1-5,TRBV30,AWDRSNQPQH
NA,TRBJ1-2,TRBV29-1,SVETAGVRANYGYT
NA,TRBJ1-3,TRBV5-6,ASSPTRSASGNTIY
NA,TRBJ1-5,TRBV29-1,SAWGGTNQPQH
NA,TRBJ1-2,TRBV7-9,ASSAPDRAGYGYT
NA,TRBJ1-1,TRBV5-4,ASSSSLRSRNTEAF
NA,TRBJ1-1,TRBV6-5,ASSPTGYRTEAF
NA,TRBJ1-2,TRBV29-1,SVPRASNYGYT
NA,TRBJ2-5,TRBV4-2,ASSQDPEKGTQY
NA,TRBJ2-1,TRBV7-2,ASSFRAGGPLNEQF
few,TRBJ1-4,TRBV30,AWRNGPNNEKLF
NA,TRBJ2-3,TRBV5-1,ASSLESTGSPDTQY
NA,TRBJ2-4,TRBV5-1,ASTGTQENIQY
few,TRBJ2-7,TRBV25-1,ASSAVGQGTYEQY
NA,TRBJ1-5,TRBV19,ASSPVGLSNQPQH